This is a list of T cell receptor beta chains from one sample in a study of CD8+ T cells in alopecia areata. Using immunoSEQ multiplex PCR, the repertoire was profiled, and TCRdb retains in-frame clones only, with some absent. This sample carries around 80,000 clones, 51% of them seen once, and the ten largest clones take around 5%. What was sequenced was NKG2D-high CD8+ T cells sorted from blood. The receptors originated from a human donor with alopecia areata. CDR3s include the opening cysteine and the closing phenylalanine or tryptophan. Fields, in order: D gene, J gene, V gene, clone size, CDR3 DNA, CDR3 protein. A D gene is named only where the DNA matches it firmly. Clone size is not always given. Where it is, it says once, few, many or a class for expanded clones.

>.|TRBJ2-5|TRBV29-1|few
TGCAGCGTTGAGGAAGGACTCCAAGAGACCCAGTACTTC
CSVEEGLQETQYF
>.|TRBJ1-1|TRBV29-1|few
TGCAGCGTTGAAGATGTACAGGGAGTGACTTGGACTGAAGCTTTCTTT
CSVEDVQGVTWTEAFF
>.|TRBJ2-5|TRBV4-3|.
TGCGCCAGCAGCCAAGAGGTCAGGGGCCCGGATCAAGAGACCCAGTACTTC
CASSQEVRGPDQETQYF
>TRBD1|TRBJ1-1|TRBV5-4|.
TGTGCCAGCAGCTTGGTCGCCCTAATCGGGACAGCGAACACTGAAGCTTTCTTT
CASSLVALIGTANTEAFF
>TRBD1|TRBJ1-2|TRBV29-1|.
TGCAGCGTCCGCACGTGGACAGGGATCGCCAGCCAGTCCCCAAACTATGGCTACACCTTC
CSVRTWTGIASQSPNYGYTF
>TRBD1|TRBJ1-5|TRBV2|once
TGTGCCAGCAGGGGGGGACAGGGGACTCAGCCCCAGCATTTT
CASRGGQGTQPQHF
>.|TRBJ2-4|TRBV29-1|few
TGCAGCGTTGGTTGGGAGGCCAAAAACATTCAGTACTTC
CSVGWEAKNIQYF
>TRBD2|TRBJ2-1|TRBV27|.
TGTGCCAGCAGTTCCGGAATGACTAGCGGGGGCCTCAATGAGCAGTTCTTC
CASSSGMTSGGLNEQFF
>TRBD1|TRBJ1-2|TRBV27|.
TGTGCCAGCAGACAGGGGAACTATGGCTACACCTTC
CASRQGNYGYTF
>.|TRBJ2-1|TRBV7-9|.
TGTGCCAGCAGCTTCACTCCGGAACCCTACAATGAGCAGTTCTTC
CASSFTPEPYNEQFF
>.|TRBJ2-7|TRBV5-4|.
TGTGCCAGCAGCTTAGAACAGGGAGTCTACGAGCAGTACTTC
CASSLEQGVYEQYF
>.|TRBJ2-7|TRBV28|.
TGTGCCAGCAGTTACACTCGGTACGAGCAGTACTTC
CASSYTRYEQYF
>.|TRBJ2-3|TRBV9|.
TGTGCCAGCAGCGTAGAGGGGATAGCGTCCGAAGATACGCAGTATTTT
CASSVEGIASEDTQYF
>.|TRBJ2-3|TRBV4-3|.
TGCGCCAGCAGCCAAGCGCCGGGTCCCAGCTGGGCAGATACGCAGTATTTT
CASSQAPGPSWADTQYF
>TRBD1|TRBJ2-5|TRBV28|.
TGTGCCAGCAGGGATGGGACAGTGGAGACCCAGTACTTC
CASRDGTVETQYF
>.|TRBJ2-2|TRBV2|few
TGTGCCAACGAGGGGATCTCCGGGGAGCTGTTTTTT
CANEGISGELFF
>.|TRBJ2-2|TRBV19|.
TGTGCCAGTAGTATAGTTGACGGGGAGCTGTTTTTT
CASSIVDGELFF
>TRBD1|TRBJ2-5|TRBV25-1|.
TGTGCCAGCAGTTCTGGGACAGGGATCACAGTAGAGACCCAGTACTTC
CASSSGTGITVETQYF
>TRBD2|TRBJ2-1|TRBV9|.
TGTGCCAGCAGCGTAGAATCGCGGGGGGTTTACAATGAGCAGTTCTTC
CASSVESRGVYNEQFF
>TRBD1|TRBJ2-1|TRBV27|.
TGTGCCAGCAGGCGGACAGGGGGCTATGAGCAGTTCTTC
CASRRTGGYEQFF
>TRBD1|TRBJ2-7|TRBV2|.
TGTGCCAGCAGTGAATGGGACAGGACCTACGAGCAGTACTTC
CASSEWDRTYEQYF
>.|TRBJ2-1|TRBV7-9|few
TGTGCCAGCAGCTCGCCGAGGTACAATGAGCAGTTCTTC
CASSSPRYNEQFF
>.|TRBJ1-1|TRBV27|.
TGTGCCAGCAGTTTAATGGGTGGGAACACTGAAGCTTTCTTT
CASSLMGGNTEAFF
>.|TRBJ2-7|TRBV30|.
TGTGCCTGGATGGGCGGAAGGAGCTCCTACGAGCAGTACTTC
CAWMGGRSSYEQYF
>.|TRBJ2-3|TRBV28|few
TGTGCCAGCAGTTTTGTTGTTGGCGCAGATACGCAGTATTTT
CASSFVVGADTQYF
>.|TRBJ2-1|TRBV10-3|.
TGTGCCATCACCCTGGACCAAACCTACAATGAGCAGTTCTTC
CAITLDQTYNEQFF
>.|TRBJ1-5|TRBV27|.
TGTGCCAGCACCCACGGCGGACAGCCCCAGCATTTT
CASTHGGQPQHF
>TRBD2|TRBJ2-3|TRBV29-1|.
TGCAGCGTTGAATTGGCTAGCGGGAGCCCCCGGGAGGCAGATACGCAGTATTTT
CSVELASGSPREADTQYF
>.|TRBJ1-5|TRBV27|.
TGTGCCAGCAGTTTACAGGTCGGCAATCAGCCCCAGCATTTT
CASSLQVGNQPQHF
>TRBD2|TRBJ2-1|TRBV27|.
TGTGCCAGCAGTTCGGAGCGGGGGTTGGTGAATGAGCAGTTCTTC
CASSSERGLVNEQFF
>.|TRBJ2-7|TRBV27|few
TGTGCCAGCAGTCCCTTCTGGGCGGGACGGAACTACGAGCAGTACTTC
CASSPFWAGRNYEQYF
>TRBD2|TRBJ2-5|TRBV2|.
TGTGCCAGCAGTGCCCCCCCGGGGGGAGAGACCCAGTACTTC
CASSAPPGGETQYF
>.|TRBJ2-3|TRBV19|few
TGTGCCAGTAACCCTGCAGCCACAGATACGCAGTATTTT
CASNPAATDTQYF
>.|TRBJ1-1|TRBV4-1|.
TGCGCCAGCAGCCCCCAGGGAGCTGAAGCTTTCTTT
CASSPQGAEAFF
>.|TRBJ1-2|TRBV30|.
TGTGCCTGGACGGACTCGCCCCGTGGCTACACCTTC
CAWTDSPRGYTF
>TRBD2|TRBJ2-1|TRBV28|.
TGTGCCAGCCCCGGGACTAACCCCACCTATGAGCAGTTCTTC
CASPGTNPTYEQFF
>.|TRBJ2-3|TRBV2|.
TGTGCCAGCGACCTCCCCCGGGACGAGAGCACAGATACGCAGTATTTT
CASDLPRDESTDTQYF
>.|TRBJ1-1|TRBV6-5|.
TGTGCCAGCAGTTACGGAGGGGATGGGAACACTGAAGCTTTCTTT
CASSYGGDGNTEAFF
>.|TRBJ1-1|TRBV6-5|few
TGTGCCAGCAGTTACTCGTACGAGGTGACAGCTTTCTTT
CASSYSYEVTAFF
>.|TRBJ2-7|TRBV30|.
TGTGCCTGGAGTGTACGGGTCGCGGGGTACGAGCAGTACTTC
CAWSVRVAGYEQYF
>TRBD1|TRBJ2-1|TRBV5-1|.
TGCGCCAGCAGCTACCCTGACAGGGTGGACAAGATGGACAATGAGCAGTTCTTC
CASSYPDRVDKMDNEQFF
>TRBD1|TRBJ1-2|TRBV7-9|.
TGTGCCAGCAGCTTACCCGGGACAGACTATGGCTACACCTTC
CASSLPGTDYGYTF
>.|TRBJ1-3|TRBV14|few
TGTGCCAGCAGCCCGGGAAACACCATATATTTT
CASSPGNTIYF
>.|TRBJ2-7|TRBV20-1|.
TGCAGTGCAAAGACGGATTACGAGCAGTACTTC
CSAKTDYEQYF
>.|TRBJ2-7|TRBV27|.
TGTGCCAGCAGTCTAAAATCCTCCTACGAGCAGTACTTC
CASSLKSSYEQYF
>TRBD1|TRBJ1-2|TRBV29-1|.
TGCAGCGTTGAAGATTGGACAGGGGACTATGGCTACACCTTC
CSVEDWTGDYGYTF
>.|TRBJ2-7|TRBV4-3|few
TGCGCCAGCAGCCATAGGCTCTCCAGCTCCTACGAGCAGTACTTC
CASSHRLSSSYEQYF
>.|TRBJ2-5|TRBV29-1|few
TGCAGCGTCCTCGCGGGCGGAGGGGAGACCCAGTACTTC
CSVLAGGGETQYF
>.|TRBJ1-2|TRBV13|once
TGTGCCAGCAGCTCCGGGAACGATGGCTACACCTTC
CASSSGNDGYTF
>TRBD1|TRBJ2-3|TRBV28|few
TGTGCCAGCACCTCTTTGGGGACAGGGGGGCAAGATACGCAGTATTTT
CASTSLGTGGQDTQYF
>TRBD1|TRBJ2-2|TRBV28|.
TGTGCCAGCAGTTCGGGACAGATCTCCACCGGGGAGCTGTTTTTT
CASSSGQISTGELFF
>.|TRBJ2-2|TRBV29-1|.
TGCAGCGTTGAAGAGGGGAAAGATTTCGCCGGGGAGCTGTTTTTT
CSVEEGKDFAGELFF
>.|TRBJ2-1|TRBV28|.
TGTGCCAGCAGTTTACAGTACTACAATGAGCAGTTCTTC
CASSLQYYNEQFF
>TRBD1|TRBJ1-1|TRBV29-1|.
TGCAGCGTCCAGGGGGCAGGAGCTTTCTTT
CSVQGAGAFF
>.|TRBJ2-7|TRBV29-1|.
TGCAGCGTTCGTAGGGGGGACGCCTACGAGCAGTACTTC
CSVRRGDAYEQYF